This is a list of T cell receptor beta chains from one sample in a study of T cells in Graves' hyperthyroidism and ophthalmopathy. TCRdb processed the multiplex PCR reads anew with MiXCR; each CDR3 protein has one entry. Of 250,000 to 300,000 distinct CDR3 sequences listed, approximately 18% are singletons. The sequencing sample was made of blood. The receptors come from a man between 50 and 59 years old with Graves' ophthalmopathy. Each CDR3 is given with its conserved first and last residue. A D gene is named only where the DNA matches it firmly. Size values are once, few and many counts, or a class for expanded clones, and some rows have none.

D gene,J gene,V gene,clone size,CDR3 protein,CDR3 DNA
TRBD1,TRBJ2-7,TRBV5-1,many,CASSMTGSAEQYF,TGCGCCAGCAGTATGACAGGGTCCGCCGAGCAGTACTTC
TRBD2,TRBJ2-5,TRBV7-8,few,CASSALAGGPETQYF,TGTGCCAGCAGCGCACTAGCGGGAGGCCCAGAGACCCAGTACTTC
-,TRBJ2-2,TRBV20-1,few,CSASFLAGELFF,TGCAGTGCTAGTTTCCTAGCAGGGGAGCTGTTTTTT
-,TRBJ2-3,TRBV20-1,many,CSASGGTDTQYF,TGCAGTGCTTCGGGGGGCACAGATACGCAGTATTTT
-,TRBJ1-2,TRBV29-1,-,CSVEPAGSGNYGYTF,TGCAGCGTTGAACCCGCGGGCTCAGGGAACTATGGCTACACCTTC
-,TRBJ1-1,TRBV30,many,CAWGDGTEAFF,TGTGCCTGGGGGGACGGAACTGAAGCTTTCTTT
-,TRBJ2-6,TRBV4-1,few,CASSTYSSGANVLTF,TGCGCCAGCAGCACTTACAGCTCTGGGGCCAACGTCCTGACTTTC
-,TRBJ2-1,TRBV5-8,few,CASSISPGAYNEQFF,TGTGCCAGCAGCATATCCCCCGGGGCTTACAATGAGCAGTTCTTC
-,TRBJ2-1,TRBV7-3,few,CASSHLTPDRGYNEQFF,TGTGCCAGCAGCCACCTTACCCCCGATAGGGGCTACAATGAGCAGTTCTTC
TRBD1,TRBJ2-7,TRBV20-1,many,CSAVPTGEYEQYF,TGCAGTGCCGTACCAACAGGGGAGTACGAGCAGTACTTC
-,TRBJ1-5,TRBV27,-,CASSLYIGPRNHGPQHF,TGTGCCAGCAGTTTATACATCGGACCGAGGAATCATGGGCCCCAGCATTTT
-,TRBJ2-3,TRBV12-3/TRBV12-4,-,CASSLWLITDTQYF,TGTGCCAGCAGTTTATGGCTGATCACAGATACGCAGTATTTT
-,TRBJ2-1,TRBV24-1,few,CATSGTRGENEQFF,TGTGCCACCAGTGGGACTAGGGGGGAGAATGAGCAGTTCTTC
-,TRBJ1-4,TRBV4-1,many,CASSQDPGASKLFF,TGCGCCAGCAGCCAAGACCCGGGGGCCTCGAAACTGTTTTTT
TRBD1,TRBJ1-6,TRBV6-1,-,CASRGTGGGNSPLHF,TGTGCCAGCAGGGGGACAGGGGGAGGAAATTCACCCCTCCACTTT
TRBD1,TRBJ2-7,TRBV11-2,many,CASRRTGFEQYF,TGTGCCAGCAGGCGGACAGGGTTCGAGCAGTACTTC
-,TRBJ1-2,TRBV20-1,-,CSARPRRGNYGYTF,TGCAGTGCTCGACCCAGGCGCGGTAACTATGGCTACACCTTC
TRBD1,TRBJ2-5,TRBV28,many,CASSSEITGVGKTQYF,TGTGCCAGCAGTTCGGAGATTACAGGGGTAGGAAAGACCCAGTACTTC
-,TRBJ1-5,TRBV7-8,many,CASSLEGGPLKPQHF,TGTGCCAGCAGCTTAGAGGGGGGCCCCCTAAAGCCCCAGCATTTT
-,TRBJ2-3,TRBV5-1,once,CASSFSYTDTQYF,TGCGCCAGCAGCTTTTCTTATACAGATACGCAGTATTTT
-,TRBJ2-7,TRBV20-1,many,CSAPGRLNSYEQYF,TGCAGTGCCCCCGGGCGGCTTAACTCCTACGAGCAGTACTTC
TRBD1,TRBJ2-6,TRBV10-3,-,CAISVGDRGSGANVLTF,TGTGCCATCAGTGTGGGGGACAGGGGGTCTGGGGCCAACGTCCTGACTTTC